These T cell receptor beta chains were read from a single sample in a study of beta chain features in type 1 diabetes. Method: immunoSEQ multiplex PCR; TCRdb's copy keeps in-frame clones and lacks some. This table has 350,000 to 400,000 clones, roughly 15% appearing once. The sequenced sample consisted of naive CD4+ T cells from blood. These receptors were obtained from a woman under 30 in good health. The CDR3 runs from the conserved cysteine through the conserved F or W. D genes are given only for firm matches. For some rows the clone size is stated as once, few or many, or as a class when expanded; others skip it.

NA,TRBD2,TRBJ2-3,TRBV7-2,CASSRTSGKADTQYF,TGTGCCAGCAGCCGGACTAGCGGGAAGGCAGATACGCAGTATTTT
NA,NA,TRBJ1-5,TRBV30,CAWSRDSGNQPQHF,TGTGCCTGGAGTAGAGACAGTGGCAATCAGCCCCAGCATTTT
few,NA,TRBJ1-4,TRBV4-1,CASSQPGWELFF,TGCGCCAGCAGCCAGCCGGGGTGGGAACTGTTTTTT
NA,TRBD2,TRBJ2-1,TRBV7-2,CASSLAGTSGVVNEQFF,TGTGCCAGCAGCTTAGCAGGGACTAGCGGGGTTGTCAATGAGCAGTTCTTC
NA,NA,TRBJ2-1,TRBV9,CASSVGSGGTYNEQFF,TGTGCCAGCAGCGTAGGGTCAGGGGGGACCTACAATGAGCAGTTCTTC
few,TRBD2,TRBJ2-1,TRBV9,CASSVVSGSFDEQFF,TGTGCCAGCAGCGTAGTTAGCGGGAGCTTCGATGAGCAGTTCTTC
NA,NA,TRBJ1-1,TRBV7-2,CASSLDKNTEAFF,TGTGCCAGCAGCTTGGACAAGAACACTGAAGCTTTCTTT
NA,TRBD1,TRBJ2-4,TRBV19,CASSSSTGGKNIQYF,TGTGCCAGTAGTTCGTCGACAGGGGGCAAAAACATTCAGTACTTC
NA,TRBD2,TRBJ2-7,TRBV28,CASNSGRAHEQYF,TGTGCCAGCAATAGCGGGAGGGCCCACGAGCAGTACTTC
NA,NA,TRBJ1-2,TRBV5-4,CASSQNRANYGYTF,TGTGCCAGCAGCCAGAACAGGGCGAACTATGGCTACACCTTC
NA,NA,TRBJ1-5,TRBV30,CAWSVLRGQPQHF,TGTGCCTGGAGTGTACTTCGGGGGCAGCCCCAGCATTTT
NA,TRBD1,TRBJ1-1,TRBV14,CASNRQGWTEAFF,TGTGCCAGCAACCGACAGGGCTGGACTGAAGCTTTCTTT
NA,TRBD2,TRBJ2-5,TRBV7-9,CASSQARAGGRLGETQYF,TGTGCCAGCAGCCAGGCAAGAGCTGGCGGGAGGCTTGGAGAGACCCAGTACTTC
few,TRBD1,TRBJ2-7,TRBV28,CASSLGKTGSYEQYF,TGTGCCAGCAGTTTGGGGAAGACAGGGAGCTACGAGCAGTACTTC
NA,TRBD2,TRBJ2-1,TRBV5-1,CASSVSGRSNEQFF,TGCGCCAGCAGCGTAAGCGGGAGAAGCAATGAGCAGTTCTTC
few,NA,TRBJ2-5,TRBV15,CATSRDRAQGQETQYF,TGTGCCACCAGCAGAGATCGGGCCCAGGGCCAAGAGACCCAGTACTTC
few,TRBD2,TRBJ2-7,TRBV5-1,CASSVSGKVYEQYF,TGCGCCAGCAGCGTTAGCGGGAAGGTCTACGAGCAGTACTTC
NA,NA,TRBJ2-4,TRBV11-2,CASRGVKNIQYF,TGTGCCAGCAGAGGGGTCAAAAACATTCAGTACTTC
few,TRBD2,TRBJ2-3,TRBV9,CASSVQREGSDTQYF,TGTGCCAGCAGCGTCCAACGGGAGGGTTCGGATACGCAGTATTTT
NA,NA,TRBJ2-5,TRBV30,CAFLTANKETQYF,TGTGCCTTTCTGACAGCGAATAAAGAGACCCAGTACTTC
NA,NA,TRBJ1-5,TRBV28,CASSSQPEARSLF,TGTGCCAGCAGCTCCCAACCAGAGGCCCGAAGCCTTTTT
few,TRBD2,TRBJ2-7,TRBV5-1,CASSLGLAGVEQYF,TGCGCCAGCAGCTTAGGCCTAGCGGGAGTCGAGCAGTACTTC
few,TRBD1,TRBJ1-5,TRBV6-1,CASSTGDQPQHF,TGTGCCAGCAGCACAGGGGATCAGCCCCAGCATTTT
NA,TRBD2,TRBJ2-7,TRBV9,CASSSGLAVTYEQYF,TGTGCCAGCAGCTCGGGACTAGCGGTGACCTACGAGCAGTACTTC
NA,TRBD1,TRBJ2-1,TRBV27,CASSSPGQGLNEQFF,TGTGCCAGCAGTTCCCCGGGACAGGGGTTGAATGAGCAGTTCTTC
few,NA,TRBJ2-1,TRBV9,CASSTRFDEQFF,TGTGCCAGCAGTACTAGGTTCGATGAGCAGTTCTTC
NA,NA,TRBJ2-3,TRBV30,CAWSTRTDTQYF,TGTGCCTGGAGTACCCGGACAGATACGCAGTATTTT
NA,NA,TRBJ1-1,TRBV7-2,CASSLGRQPEAFF,TGTGCCAGCAGCTTAGGTCGACAGCCAGAAGCTTTCTTT
NA,NA,TRBJ2-7,TRBV6-5,CASSYSGGPSYEQYF,TGTGCCAGCAGTTACTCGGGGGGGCCCTCCTACGAGCAGTACTTC
few,NA,TRBJ2-7,TRBV6-5,CASSYSASVYEQYF,TGTGCCAGCAGTTACTCAGCCTCGGTCTACGAGCAGTACTTC
NA,TRBD1,TRBJ1-4,TRBV30,CAWSVLGQLDEKLFF,TGTGCCTGGAGTGTACTGGGACAGCTGGATGAAAAACTGTTTTTT
NA,NA,TRBJ2-3,TRBV5-4,CASSSTADTQYF,TGTGCCAGCAGCTCGACAGCAGATACGCAGTATTTT
few,TRBD1,TRBJ1-1,TRBV29-1,CSVLDRWTEAFF,TGCAGCGTTCTGGACAGGTGGACTGAAGCTTTCTTT
few,TRBD1,TRBJ1-1,TRBV9,CASSVGTGVVNTEAFF,TGTGCCAGCAGCGTTGGGACAGGGGTCGTGAACACTGAAGCTTTCTTT
NA,NA,TRBJ1-5,TRBV27,CASSWGGTRGNQPQHF,TGTGCCAGCAGTTGGGGAGGAACAAGGGGCAATCAGCCCCAGCATTTT
NA,TRBD2,TRBJ2-1,TRBV28,CASFPHWTSGRMDEQFF,TGTGCCAGTTTCCCTCACTGGACTAGCGGGAGAATGGATGAGCAGTTCTTC
NA,NA,TRBJ2-1,TRBV18,CASSPPSLAVYNEQFF,TGTGCCAGCTCACCACCGAGTCTAGCTGTATACAATGAGCAGTTCTTC
NA,NA,TRBJ1-2,TRBV25-1,CASSVSMARDYGYTF,TGTGCCAGCAGTGTCTCTATGGCCCGGGACTATGGCTACACCTTC
few,NA,TRBJ1-1,TRBV30,CAWSGSYRVNTEAFF,TGTGCCTGGAGTGGATCTTACAGGGTTAACACTGAAGCTTTCTTT
few,TRBD1,TRBJ2-1,TRBV7-2,CASSRMGTGHEQFF,TGTGCCAGCAGCCGAATGGGGACAGGGCATGAGCAGTTCTTC
NA,TRBD1,TRBJ2-7,TRBV5-4,CASSRDREGEQYF,TGTGCCAGCAGCCGTGACAGGGAAGGGGAGCAGTACTTC
NA,NA,TRBJ1-1,TRBV5-4,CASSLGDRAAFF,TGTGCCAGCAGCTTGGGTGATCGCGCAGCTTTCTTT
NA,TRBD1,TRBJ2-1,TRBV14,CASSGQTGGINEQFF,TGTGCCAGCAGCGGTCAGACAGGGGGGATAAATGAGCAGTTCTTC
NA,NA,TRBJ2-7,TRBV28,CASSFGSSYEQYF,TGTGCCAGCAGTTTCGGGTCCTCCTACGAGCAGTACTTC
NA,TRBD1,TRBJ2-1,TRBV23-1,CASSRWDRGRDEQFF,TGCGCCAGCAGTCGATGGGACAGGGGGAGGGATGAGCAGTTCTTC
NA,TRBD1,TRBJ2-5,TRBV6-4,CASSPRTGRETQYF,TGTGCCAGCAGTCCCCGGACAGGGCGGGAGACCCAGTACTTC
NA,TRBD2,TRBJ2-4,TRBV7-8,CASSVGLAGIAKNIQYF,TGTGCCAGCAGCGTAGGACTAGCGGGAATAGCCAAAAACATTCAGTACTTC
NA,NA,TRBJ2-5,TRBV18,CASSPANARGAGETQYF,TGTGCCAGCTCACCAGCCAACGCTCGGGGGGCAGGGGAGACCCAGTACTTC
NA,TRBD1,TRBJ1-1,TRBV27,CASSLSSTGLVTEAFF,TGTGCCAGCAGTTTATCATCGACAGGGCTCGTCACTGAAGCTTTCTTT